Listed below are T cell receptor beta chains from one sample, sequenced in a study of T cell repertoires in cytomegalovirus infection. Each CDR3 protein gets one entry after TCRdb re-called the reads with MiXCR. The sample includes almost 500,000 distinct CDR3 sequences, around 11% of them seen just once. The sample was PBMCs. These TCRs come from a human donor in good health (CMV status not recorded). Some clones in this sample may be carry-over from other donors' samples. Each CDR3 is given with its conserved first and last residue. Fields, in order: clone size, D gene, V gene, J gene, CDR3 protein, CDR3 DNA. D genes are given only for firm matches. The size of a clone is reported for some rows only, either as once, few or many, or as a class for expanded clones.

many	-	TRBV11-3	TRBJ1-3	CASSLTGTSGNTIYF	TGTGCCAGCAGCTTAACAGGGACCTCTGGAAACACCATATATTTT
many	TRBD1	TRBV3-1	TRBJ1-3	CASSQEGQGNTIYF	TGTGCCAGCAGCCAAGAGGGACAGGGAAACACCATATATTTT
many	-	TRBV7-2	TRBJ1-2	CASSLVKDGYTF	TGTGCCAGCAGCTTAGTAAAGGATGGCTACACCTTC
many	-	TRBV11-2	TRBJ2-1	CASSLDSEQFF	TGTGCCAGCAGCTTAGACAGTGAGCAGTTCTTC
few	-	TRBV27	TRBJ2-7	CASSLSARGAYEQYF	TGTGCCAGCAGTTTATCGGCCAGGGGTGCCTACGAGCAGTACTTC
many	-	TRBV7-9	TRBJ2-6	CASSFPLHQTETSSGANVLTF	TGTGCCAGCAGCTTTCCCCTACACCAGACAGAGACCAGCTCTGGGGCCAACGTCCTGACTTTC
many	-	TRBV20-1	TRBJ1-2	CSASPRQVGYGYTF	TGCAGTGCTAGCCCCCGACAGGTTGGATATGGCTACACCTTC
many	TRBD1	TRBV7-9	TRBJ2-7	CASRADRGPPYEQYF	TGTGCCAGCAGGGCGGACAGGGGACCCCCCTACGAGCAGTACTTC
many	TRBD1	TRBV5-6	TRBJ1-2	CASSLVGQDGYGYTF	TGTGCCAGCAGCTTGGTCGGACAGGATGGCTATGGCTACACCTTC
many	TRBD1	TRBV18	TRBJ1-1	CASLPGTGGRNTEAFF	TGTGCCAGCTTGCCCGGGACAGGGGGCCGGAACACTGAAGCTTTCTTT
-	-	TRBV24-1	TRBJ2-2	CATSDLGEHLMTGELFF	TGTGCCACCAGTGATTTGGGGGAGCACCTAATGACCGGGGAGCTGTTTTTT
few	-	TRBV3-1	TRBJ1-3	CASSQLAGSGNTIYF	TGTGCCAGCAGCCAACTAGCAGGCTCTGGAAACACCATATATTTT
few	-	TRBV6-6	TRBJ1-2	CASTAPEQLHGYTF	TGTGCCAGCACCGCCCCCGAACAGCTCCATGGCTACACCTTC
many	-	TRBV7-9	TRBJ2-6	CASSVLSSGANVLTF	TGTGCCAGCAGCGTGTTAAGCTCTGGGGCCAACGTCCTGACTTTC
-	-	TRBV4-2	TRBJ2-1	CASSLSKGGNEQFF	TGTGCCAGCAGCCTATCTAAAGGCGGCAATGAGCAGTTCTTC
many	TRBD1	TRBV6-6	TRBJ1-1	CASSHTGQGNTEAFF	TGTGCCAGCAGTCACACAGGACAGGGGAACACTGAAGCTTTCTTT
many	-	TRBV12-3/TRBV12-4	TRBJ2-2	CASSIPGQYSGELFF	TGTGCCAGCAGTATCCCCGGACAGTATTCCGGGGAGCTGTTTTTT
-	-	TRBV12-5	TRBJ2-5	CASGLVMGAQYF	TGTGCTAGTGGTTTGGTAATGGGGGCCCAGTACTTC
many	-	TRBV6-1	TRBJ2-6	CASSRRTVGSGANVLTF	TGTGCCAGCAGTAGACGGACAGTTGGCTCTGGGGCCAACGTCCTGACTTTC
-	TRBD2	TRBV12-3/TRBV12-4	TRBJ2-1	CASSFSGGDYNEQFF	TGTGCCAGCAGTTTTAGCGGGGGGGATTACAATGAGCAGTTCTTC